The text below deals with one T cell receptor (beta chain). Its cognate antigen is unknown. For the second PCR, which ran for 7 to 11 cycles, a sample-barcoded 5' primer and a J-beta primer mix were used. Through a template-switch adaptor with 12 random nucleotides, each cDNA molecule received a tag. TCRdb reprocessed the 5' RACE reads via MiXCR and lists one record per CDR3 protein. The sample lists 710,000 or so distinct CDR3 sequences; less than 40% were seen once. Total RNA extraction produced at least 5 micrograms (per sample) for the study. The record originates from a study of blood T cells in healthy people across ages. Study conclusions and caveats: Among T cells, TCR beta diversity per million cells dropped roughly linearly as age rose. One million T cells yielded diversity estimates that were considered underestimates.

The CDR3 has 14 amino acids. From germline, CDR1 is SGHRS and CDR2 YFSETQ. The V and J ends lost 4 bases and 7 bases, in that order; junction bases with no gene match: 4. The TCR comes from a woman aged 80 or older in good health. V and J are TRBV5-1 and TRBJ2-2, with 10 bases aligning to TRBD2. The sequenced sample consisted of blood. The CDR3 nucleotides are TGCGCCAGCAGCCCTAGCGGGGGCGTCGGGGAGCTGTTTTTT. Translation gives CASSPSGGVGELFF.